This T cell receptor beta chain was documented in a study of cytotoxic CD8 clonotypes in ibrutinib-treated CLL. Study-level information: Across the patients, approximately 10 were relapsed/refractory, 15 treatment-naive and some 17 IGHV unmutated.

Sequencing was designed to attain a depth spanning 1 in 200,000 to 1 in 1 million T cells. Sequenced by immunoSEQ multiplex PCR; TCRdb stores in-frame clones only, minus some. The sample includes about 330,000 clones, roughly two thirds of them seen just once. This CDR3 region has 11 residues. The germline CDR1 and CDR2 sequences are SQVTM and ANQGSEA. The ends were cut back, 4 bases at V and 5 bases at J, with 6 bases in the middle. This material consisted of PBMCs, taken after 36 months of ibrutinib treatment. This sequence was found in a human donor with chronic lymphocytic leukemia. This sequence joins TRBV29-1 and TRBJ2-1; D ambiguous. The CDR3 sequence: CSVVGDNEQFF. The CDR3 DNA is TGCAGCGTTGTGGGCGACAATGAGCAGTTCTTC.